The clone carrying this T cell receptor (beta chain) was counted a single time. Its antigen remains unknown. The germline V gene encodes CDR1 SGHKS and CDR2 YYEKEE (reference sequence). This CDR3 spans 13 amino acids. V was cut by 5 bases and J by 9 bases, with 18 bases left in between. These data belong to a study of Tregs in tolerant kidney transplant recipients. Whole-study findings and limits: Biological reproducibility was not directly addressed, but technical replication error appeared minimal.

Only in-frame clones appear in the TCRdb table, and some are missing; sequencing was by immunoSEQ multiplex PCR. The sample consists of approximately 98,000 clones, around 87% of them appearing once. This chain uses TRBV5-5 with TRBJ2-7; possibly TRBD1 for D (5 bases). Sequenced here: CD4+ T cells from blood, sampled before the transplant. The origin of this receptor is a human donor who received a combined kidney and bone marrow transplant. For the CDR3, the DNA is TGTGCCAGCAGTCACATGGGGCAGTCGGGGCAGTACTTC. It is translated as CASSHMGQSGQYF. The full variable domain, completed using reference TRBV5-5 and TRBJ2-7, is DAGVTQSPTHLIKTRGQQVTLRCSPISGHKSVSWYQQVLGQGPQFIFQYYEKEERGRGNFPDRFSARQFPNYSSELNVNALLLGDSALYLCASSHMGQSGQYFGPGTRLTVT.